This T cell receptor (beta chain) was identified in a study of T cell repertoires in cytomegalovirus infection. One entry per CDR3 protein, called by TCRdb with MiXCR from the reads. The sample lists approximately 630,000 distinct CDR3 sequences, roughly 24% occurring once. General study points: HLA-C-restricted, CMV-specific TCR beta clonotypes were dominant ex vivo.

There are many counts of this clonotype. Its cognate antigen is unknown. This CDR3 has 20 amino acids. Germline assignment: CDR1 MDHEN and CDR2 SYDVKM. J gave up 2 bases and V 4 bases, and 16 bases lay outside the gene matches. Sequencing was performed on CD8+ T cells from PBMCs. This sequence joins TRBV28 and TRBJ2-1; 11 nucleotides align to TRBD2. This receptor was obtained from a human donor in good health (CMV status not recorded). Some clones in this sample may be carry-over from other donors' samples. The CDR3 nucleotides read TGTGCCAGCAGTTACGTCACGACTAGCGGGGCGGCTGGGCCCTACAATGAGCAGTTCTTC. This codes for CASSYVTTSGAAGPYNEQFF.